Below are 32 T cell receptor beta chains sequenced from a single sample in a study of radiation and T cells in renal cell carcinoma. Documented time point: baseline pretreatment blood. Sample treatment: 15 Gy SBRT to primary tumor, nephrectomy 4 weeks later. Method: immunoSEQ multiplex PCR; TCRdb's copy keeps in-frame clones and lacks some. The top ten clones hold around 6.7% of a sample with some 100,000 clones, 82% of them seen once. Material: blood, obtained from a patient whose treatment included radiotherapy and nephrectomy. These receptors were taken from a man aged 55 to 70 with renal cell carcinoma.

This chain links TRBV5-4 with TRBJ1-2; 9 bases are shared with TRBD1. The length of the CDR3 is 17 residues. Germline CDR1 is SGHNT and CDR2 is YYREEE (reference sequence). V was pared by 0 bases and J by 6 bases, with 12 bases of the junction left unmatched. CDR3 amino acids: CASSLASGTGTGDGYTF. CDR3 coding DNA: TGTGCCAGCAGCTTGGCCTCCGGGACAGGGACTGGGGATGGCTACACCTTC.

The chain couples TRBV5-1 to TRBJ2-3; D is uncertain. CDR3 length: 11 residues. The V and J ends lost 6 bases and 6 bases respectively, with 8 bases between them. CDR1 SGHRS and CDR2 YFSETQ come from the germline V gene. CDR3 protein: CASMMADTQYF. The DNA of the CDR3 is TGCGCCAGCATGATGGCGGATACGCAGTATTTT.

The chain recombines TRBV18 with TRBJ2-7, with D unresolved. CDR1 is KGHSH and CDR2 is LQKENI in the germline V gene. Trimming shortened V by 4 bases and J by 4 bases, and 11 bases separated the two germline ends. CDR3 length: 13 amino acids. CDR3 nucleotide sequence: TGTGCCAGCTCACGCACACCCGATTACGAGCAGTACTTC. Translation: CASSRTPDYEQYF.

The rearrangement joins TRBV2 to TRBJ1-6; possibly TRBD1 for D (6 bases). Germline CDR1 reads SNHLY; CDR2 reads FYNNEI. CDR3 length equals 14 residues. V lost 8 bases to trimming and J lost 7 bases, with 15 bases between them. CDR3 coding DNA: TGTGCCAGCCTCCTGGGCAGGGGAAATTCACCCCTCCACTTT. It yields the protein CASLLGRGNSPLHF.

This CDR3 is CASSLTRGYEQYF. CDR3 DNA sequence: TGTGCCAGCAGTTTAACCCGGGGGTACGAGCAGTACTTC. V usage is TRBV27 and J usage is TRBJ2-7; D may be TRBD2 (6 bases). This CDR3 is 13 amino acids long. CDR1 and CDR2 (germline): MNHEY, SMNVEV (reference sequence). V lost 2 bases, J lost 4 bases, and 9 bases lay in between.

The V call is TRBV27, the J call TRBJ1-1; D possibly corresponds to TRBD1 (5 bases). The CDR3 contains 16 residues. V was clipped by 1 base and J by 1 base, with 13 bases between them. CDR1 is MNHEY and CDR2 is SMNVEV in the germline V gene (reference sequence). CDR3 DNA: TGTGCCAGCAGTTTATTCGGAGGGGCGGAGAACACTGAAGCTTTCTTT. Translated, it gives CASSLFGGAENTEAFF.

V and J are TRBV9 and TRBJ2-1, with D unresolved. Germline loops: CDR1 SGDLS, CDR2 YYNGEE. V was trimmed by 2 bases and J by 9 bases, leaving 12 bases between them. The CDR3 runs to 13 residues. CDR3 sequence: CASSVLFEAEQFF. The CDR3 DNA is TGTGCCAGCAGCGTCCTTTTCGAGGCTGAGCAGTTCTTC.

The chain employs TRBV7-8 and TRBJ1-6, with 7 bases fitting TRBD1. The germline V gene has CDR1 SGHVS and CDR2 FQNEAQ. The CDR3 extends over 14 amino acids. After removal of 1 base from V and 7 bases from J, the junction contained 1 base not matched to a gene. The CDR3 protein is CASSLEGANSPLHF. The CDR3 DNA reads TGTGCCAGCAGCTTAGAGGGGGCAAATTCACCCCTCCACTTT.

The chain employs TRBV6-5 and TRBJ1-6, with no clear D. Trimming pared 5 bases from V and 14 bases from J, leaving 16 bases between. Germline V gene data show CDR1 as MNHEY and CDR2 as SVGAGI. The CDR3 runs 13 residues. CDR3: CASSQPLPAALHF. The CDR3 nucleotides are TGTGCCAGCAGTCAGCCCCTACCCGCGGCCCTCCACTTT.

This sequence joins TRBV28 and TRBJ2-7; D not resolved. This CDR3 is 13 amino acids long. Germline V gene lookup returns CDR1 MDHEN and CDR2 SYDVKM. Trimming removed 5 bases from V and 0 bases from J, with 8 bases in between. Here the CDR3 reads CASSPPSSYEQYF. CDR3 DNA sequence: TGTGCCAGCAGTCCACCCTCCTCCTACGAGCAGTACTTC.

CDR3 coding DNA: TGTGCCAGCAAAAGGGAGCGGGCTCGCACCGGGGAGCTGTTTTTT. Amino acids: CASKRERARTGELFF. The chain has TRBV2 and TRBJ2-2, with a weak D call TRBD2 (6 bases). Trimming removed 7 bases at V and 4 bases at J, with 16 bases between. Germline values: CDR1 SNHLY, CDR2 FYNNEI. The CDR3 extends over 15 amino acids.

DNA for the CDR3: TGTGCCAGCACTTCCTACAATGAGCAGTTCTTC. Residues: CASTSYNEQFF. The V and J genes are TRBV27 and TRBJ2-1; no clear D gene. There are 11 residues in the CDR3. V was cut by 7 bases and J by 1 base, with 2 bases left in between. CDR1 and CDR2 from the germline V gene are MNHEY and SMNVEV (reference sequence).

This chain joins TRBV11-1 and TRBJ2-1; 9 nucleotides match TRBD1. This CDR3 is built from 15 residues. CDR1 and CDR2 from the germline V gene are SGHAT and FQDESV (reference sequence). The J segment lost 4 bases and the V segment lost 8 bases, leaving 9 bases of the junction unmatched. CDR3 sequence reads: CASSSQGQGYNEQFF. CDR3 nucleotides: TGTGCCAGCTCTTCCCAGGGACAGGGATACAATGAGCAGTTCTTC.

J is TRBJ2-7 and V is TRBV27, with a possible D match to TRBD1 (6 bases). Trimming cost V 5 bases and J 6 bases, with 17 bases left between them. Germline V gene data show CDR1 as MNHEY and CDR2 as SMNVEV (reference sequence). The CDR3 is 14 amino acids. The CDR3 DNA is TGTGCCAGCAGTCCCTTGGGGGCTCTTGGCGAGCAGTACTTC. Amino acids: CASSPLGALGEQYF.

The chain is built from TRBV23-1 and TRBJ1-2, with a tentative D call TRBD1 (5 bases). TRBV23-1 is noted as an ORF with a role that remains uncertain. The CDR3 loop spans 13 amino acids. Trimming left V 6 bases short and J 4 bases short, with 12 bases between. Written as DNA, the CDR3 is TGCGCCAGCAGCCTCAGGGCCCCCTATGGCTACACCTTC. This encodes CASSLRAPYGYTF.

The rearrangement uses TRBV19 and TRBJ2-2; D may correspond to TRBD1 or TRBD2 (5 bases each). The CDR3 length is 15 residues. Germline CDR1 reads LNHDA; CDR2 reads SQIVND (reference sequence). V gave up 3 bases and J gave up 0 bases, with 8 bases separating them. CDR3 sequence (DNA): TGTGCCAGTAGTATGGGACCGACGAACACCGGGGAGCTGTTTTTT. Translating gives CASSMGPTNTGELFF.

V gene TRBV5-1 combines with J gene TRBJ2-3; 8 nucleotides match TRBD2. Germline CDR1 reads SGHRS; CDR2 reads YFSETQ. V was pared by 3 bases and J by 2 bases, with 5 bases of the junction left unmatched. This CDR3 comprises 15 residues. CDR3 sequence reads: CASSSSGSYTDTQYF. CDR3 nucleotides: TGCGCCAGCAGCTCGAGCGGGAGTTACACAGATACGCAGTATTTT. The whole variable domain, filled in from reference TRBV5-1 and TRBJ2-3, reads KAGVTQTPRYLIKTRGQQVTLSCSPISGHRSVSWYQQTPGQGLQFLFEYFSETQRNKGNFPGRFSGRQFSNSRSEMNVSTLELGDSALYLCASSSSGSYTDTQYFGPGTRLTVL.

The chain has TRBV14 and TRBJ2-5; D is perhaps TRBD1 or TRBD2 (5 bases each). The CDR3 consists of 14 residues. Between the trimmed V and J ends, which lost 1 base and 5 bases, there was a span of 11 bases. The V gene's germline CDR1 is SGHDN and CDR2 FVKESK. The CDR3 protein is CASSQGPGRETQYF. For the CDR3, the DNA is TGTGCCAGCAGCCAAGGCCCGGGACGGGAGACCCAGTACTTC.

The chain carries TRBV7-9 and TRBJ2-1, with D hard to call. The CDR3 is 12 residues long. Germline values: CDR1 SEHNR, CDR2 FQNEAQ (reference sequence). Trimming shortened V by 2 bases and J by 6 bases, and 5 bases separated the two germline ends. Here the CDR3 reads CASSLSPNEQFF. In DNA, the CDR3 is TGTGCCAGCAGCTTATCGCCCAATGAGCAGTTCTTC. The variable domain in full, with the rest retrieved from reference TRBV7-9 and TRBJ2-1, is DTGVSQNPRHKITKRGQNVTFRCDPISEHNRLYWYRQTLGQGPEFLTYFQNEAQLEKSRLLSDRFSAERPKGSFSTLEIQRTEQGDSAMYLCASSLSPNEQFFGPGTRLTVL.

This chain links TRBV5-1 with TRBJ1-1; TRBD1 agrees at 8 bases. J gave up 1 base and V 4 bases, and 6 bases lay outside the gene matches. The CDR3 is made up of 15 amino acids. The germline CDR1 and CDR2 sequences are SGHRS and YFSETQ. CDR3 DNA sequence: TGCGCCAGCAGCCAATCCGGGACAGGGAACACTGAAGCTTTCTTT. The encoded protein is CASSQSGTGNTEAFF.

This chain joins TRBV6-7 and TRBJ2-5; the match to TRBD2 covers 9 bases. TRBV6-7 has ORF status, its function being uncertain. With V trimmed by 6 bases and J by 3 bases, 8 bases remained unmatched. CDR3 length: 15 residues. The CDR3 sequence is CASSRGTSSEETQYF. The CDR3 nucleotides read TGTGCCAGCAGCCGAGGGACTAGCAGTGAAGAGACCCAGTACTTC.

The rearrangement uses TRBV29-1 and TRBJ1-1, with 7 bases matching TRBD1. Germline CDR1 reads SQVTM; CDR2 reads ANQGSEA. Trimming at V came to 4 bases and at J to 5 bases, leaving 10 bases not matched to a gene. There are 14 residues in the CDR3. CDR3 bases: TGCAGCGTTGTGGGGAACAGGGGCTTGACTGAAGCTTTCTTT. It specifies CSVVGNRGLTEAFF.

In DNA form, the CDR3 reads TGTGCCAGCAGCTTTGGACTGCACTCCTACAATGAGCAGTTCTTC. Translated, it gives CASSFGLHSYNEQFF. The chain recombines TRBV5-6 with TRBJ2-1; possibly TRBD2 for D (5 bases). The CDR3 runs to 15 residues. Germline lookup yields CDR1 SGHDT and CDR2 YYEEEE. Trimming cost V 2 bases and J 0 bases, with 9 bases left between them.

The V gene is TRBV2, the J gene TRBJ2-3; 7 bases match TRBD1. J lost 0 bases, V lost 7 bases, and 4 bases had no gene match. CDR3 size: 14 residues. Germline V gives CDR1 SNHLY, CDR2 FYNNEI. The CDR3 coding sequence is TGTGCCAGCACTCGGGACAGTAGCACAGATACGCAGTATTTT. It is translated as CASTRDSSTDTQYF. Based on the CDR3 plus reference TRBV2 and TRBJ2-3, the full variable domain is EPEVTQTPSHQVTQMGQEVILRCVPISNHLYFYWYRQILGQKVEFLVSFYNNEISEKSEIFDDQFSVERPDGSNFTLKIRSTKLEDSAMYFCASTRDSSTDTQYFGPGTRLTVL.

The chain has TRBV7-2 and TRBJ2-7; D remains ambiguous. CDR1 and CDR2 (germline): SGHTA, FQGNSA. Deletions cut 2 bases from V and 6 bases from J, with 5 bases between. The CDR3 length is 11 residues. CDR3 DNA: TGTGCCAGCAGCTTAATGTTCGAGCAGTACTTC. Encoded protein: CASSLMFEQYF.

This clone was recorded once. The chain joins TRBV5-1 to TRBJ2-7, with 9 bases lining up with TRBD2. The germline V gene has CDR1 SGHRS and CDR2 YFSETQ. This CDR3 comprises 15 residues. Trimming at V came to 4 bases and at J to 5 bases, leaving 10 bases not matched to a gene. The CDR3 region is CASSASGIRSDEQYF. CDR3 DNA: TGCGCCAGCAGCGCTAGCGGGATTCGTTCCGACGAGCAGTACTTC.

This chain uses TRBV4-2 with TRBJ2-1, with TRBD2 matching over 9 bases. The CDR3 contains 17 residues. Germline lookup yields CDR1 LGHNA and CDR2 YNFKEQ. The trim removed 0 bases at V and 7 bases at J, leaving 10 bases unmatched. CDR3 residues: CASSQDEGLAANNEQFF. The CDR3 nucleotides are TGTGCCAGCAGCCAAGATGAGGGACTAGCAGCCAATAATGAGCAGTTCTTC.

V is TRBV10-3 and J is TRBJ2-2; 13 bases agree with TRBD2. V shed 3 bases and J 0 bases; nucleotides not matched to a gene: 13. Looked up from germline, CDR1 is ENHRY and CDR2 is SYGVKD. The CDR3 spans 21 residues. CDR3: CAISDPTSGRSRDPNTGELFF. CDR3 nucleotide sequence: TGTGCCATCAGTGACCCGACTAGCGGGAGGTCCCGAGACCCGAACACCGGGGAGCTGTTTTTT.

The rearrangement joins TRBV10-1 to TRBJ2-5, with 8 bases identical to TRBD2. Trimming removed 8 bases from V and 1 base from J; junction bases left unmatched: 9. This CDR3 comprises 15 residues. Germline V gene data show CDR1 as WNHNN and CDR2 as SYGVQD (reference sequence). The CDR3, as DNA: TGCGCCAGCTCCCGGAACAGCGGGGGCCAAGAGACCCAGTACTTC. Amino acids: CASSRNSGGQETQYF.

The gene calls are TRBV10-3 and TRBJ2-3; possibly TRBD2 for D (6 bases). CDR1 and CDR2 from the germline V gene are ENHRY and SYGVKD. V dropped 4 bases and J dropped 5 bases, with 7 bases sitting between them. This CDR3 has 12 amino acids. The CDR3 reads CAISGRGDTQYF. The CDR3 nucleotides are TGTGCCATCAGTGGGAGGGGAGATACGCAGTATTTT.

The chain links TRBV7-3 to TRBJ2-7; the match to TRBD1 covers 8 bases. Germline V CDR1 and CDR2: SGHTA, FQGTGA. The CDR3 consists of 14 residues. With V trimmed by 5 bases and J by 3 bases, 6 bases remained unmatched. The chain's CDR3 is CASSKDRDGYEQYF. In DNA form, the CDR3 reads TGTGCCAGCAGCAAGGACAGGGACGGCTACGAGCAGTACTTC.

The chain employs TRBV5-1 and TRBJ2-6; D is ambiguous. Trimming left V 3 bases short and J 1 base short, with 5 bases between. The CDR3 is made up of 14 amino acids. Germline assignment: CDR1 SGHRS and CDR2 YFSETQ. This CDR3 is CASSSQSGANVLTF. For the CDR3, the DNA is TGCGCCAGCAGCTCGCAGTCTGGGGCCAACGTCCTGACTTTC.